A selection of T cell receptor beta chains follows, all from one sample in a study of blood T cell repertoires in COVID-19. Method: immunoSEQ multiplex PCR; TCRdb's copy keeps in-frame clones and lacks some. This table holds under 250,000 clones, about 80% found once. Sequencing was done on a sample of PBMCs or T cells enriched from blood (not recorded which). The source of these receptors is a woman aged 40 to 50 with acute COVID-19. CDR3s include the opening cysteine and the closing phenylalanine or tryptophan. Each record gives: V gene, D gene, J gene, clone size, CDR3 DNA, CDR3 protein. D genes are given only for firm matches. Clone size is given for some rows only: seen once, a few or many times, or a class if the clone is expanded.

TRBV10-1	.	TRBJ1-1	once	TGCGCCAGCAGTGGGGGCCTCCAAGGGGGCACTGAAGCTTTCTTT	CASSGGLQGGTEAFF
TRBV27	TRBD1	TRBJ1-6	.	TGTGCCAGCAGCCCGACAGGGGGCTCCTATAATTCACCCCTCCACTTT	CASSPTGGSYNSPLHF
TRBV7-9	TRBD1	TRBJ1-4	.	TGTGCCAGCAGCTTAGGACAGGGCCGTAATGAAAAACTGTTTTTT	CASSLGQGRNEKLFF
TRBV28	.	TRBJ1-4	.	TGTGCCAGCGGGAGTGCCCGCGTGTGGCTAAATGAAAAACTGTTTTTT	CASGSARVWLNEKLFF
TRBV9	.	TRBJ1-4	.	TGTGCCAGCAGCTTGCCCACGGGATGGGAGGAAAAACTGTTTTTT	CASSLPTGWEEKLFF
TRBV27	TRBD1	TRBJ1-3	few	TGTGCCAGCAGTTTAGTTTACAGGGGGCCCATATATTTT	CASSLVYRGPIYF
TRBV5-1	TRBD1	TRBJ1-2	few	TGCGCCAGCAGCTTCGACAGGGGTAGAGAGGGCTACACCTTC	CASSFDRGREGYTF
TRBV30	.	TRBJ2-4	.	TGTGCCTGGAGTTCCGGGGACATTCAGTACTTC	CAWSSGDIQYF
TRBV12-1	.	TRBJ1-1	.	TGTGCCAGCAGCTTCACCGGAGTCACTGAAGCTTTCTTT	CASSFTGVTEAFF
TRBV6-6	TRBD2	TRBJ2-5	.	TGTGCCAGCAGCGGTGGAGCGGGGGGGCAAGAGACCCAGTACTTC	CASSGGAGGQETQYF
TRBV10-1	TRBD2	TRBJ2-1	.	TGCGCCAGCAGTGAGAGTGGACTAGTCAATTACAATGAGCAGTTCTTC	CASSESGLVNYNEQFF
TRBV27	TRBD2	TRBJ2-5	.	TGTGCCAGCAGTACCCTCGCGGGGGGGAAGAGGGAGACCCAGTACTTC	CASSTLAGGKRETQYF
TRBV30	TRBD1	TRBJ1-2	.	TGTGCCTGGAGTGGACAGGGGATGTACTATGGCTACACCTTC	CAWSGQGMYYGYTF
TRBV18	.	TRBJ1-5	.	TGTGCCAGCTCACCACCGGGCAGTTACAATCAGCCCCAGCATTTT	CASSPPGSYNQPQHF
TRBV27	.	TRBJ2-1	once	TGTGCCAGCAGTTTATTAAGAGCTAGTGAGCAGTTCTTC	CASSLLRASEQFF
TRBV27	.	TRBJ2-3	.	TGTGCCAGCAGACGCCCTGGGCTAACCTTTAGCACAGATACGCAGTATTTT	CASRRPGLTFSTDTQYF
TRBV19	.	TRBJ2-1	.	TGTGCCAGTAGTGACTCAGGGTACAATGAGCAGTTCTTC	CASSDSGYNEQFF
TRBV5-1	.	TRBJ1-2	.	TGCGCCAGCAGCTCCGGGGGGGGTGGCTACACCTTC	CASSSGGGGYTF
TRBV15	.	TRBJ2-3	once	TGTGCCACCAGCAGGCAGGGCACAGATACGCAGTATTTT	CATSRQGTDTQYF
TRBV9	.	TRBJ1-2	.	TGTGCCAGCAGCGGACCTCCCCTGACAGGAACCAACTATGGCTACACCTTC	CASSGPPLTGTNYGYTF
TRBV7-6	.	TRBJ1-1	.	TGTGCCAGCAGCTTATCTGGGGGCAGGGAAGCTTTCTTT	CASSLSGGREAFF
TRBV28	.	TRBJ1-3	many	TGTGCCAGCAGTTTGGGTCAGGGGATTGGAAACACCATATATTTT	CASSLGQGIGNTIYF
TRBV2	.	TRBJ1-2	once	TGTGCCAGCAGTTCCGAGGGGACTTCTCTCTATGGCTACACCTTC	CASSSEGTSLYGYTF
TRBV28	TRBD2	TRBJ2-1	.	TGTGCCAGCAGAATAGCGGGAGAGAGAGTGGGTGAGCAGTTCTTC	CASRIAGERVGEQFF
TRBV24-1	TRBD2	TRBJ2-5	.	TGTGCCACCAGTACATTAGCGGGATTGGAAGAGACCCAGTACTTC	CATSTLAGLEETQYF
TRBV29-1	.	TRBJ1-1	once	TGCAGCGTTGAACTTAGGGGGATCACTGAAGCTTTCTTT	CSVELRGITEAFF
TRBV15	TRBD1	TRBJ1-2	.	TGTGCCACCAGCAGAGGGGTAGGGGGCGTCCCTTACACCTTC	CATSRGVGGVPYTF
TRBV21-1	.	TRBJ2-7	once	TGTGCCAGCAGCAGCCGGGACAGGGTTTACGAGCAGTACTTC	CASSSRDRVYEQYF
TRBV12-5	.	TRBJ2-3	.	TGTGCTAGTGGTTTGGCAAGCACAGATACGCAGTATTTT	CASGLASTDTQYF
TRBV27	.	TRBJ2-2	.	TGTGCCAGCCGCCCGGGACAAGCGAACACCGGGGAGCTGTTTTTT	CASRPGQANTGELFF
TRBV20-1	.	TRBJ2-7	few	TGCAGTGCTAGTTCAGGTTATGAGCAGTACTTC	CSASSGYEQYF
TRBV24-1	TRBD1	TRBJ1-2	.	TGTGCCACCAGTGATTCCAGGAGGACAGGGGATGGCTACACCTTC	CATSDSRRTGDGYTF
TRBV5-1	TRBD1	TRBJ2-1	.	TGCGCCAGCAGCTTGGGAGGGACAGTGGTCGGCAATGAGCAGTTCTTC	CASSLGGTVVGNEQFF
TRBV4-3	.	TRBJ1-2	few	TGCGCCAGCAGCCAAGGTCAGGGGTCCTATGGCTACACCTTC	CASSQGQGSYGYTF
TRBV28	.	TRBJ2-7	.	TGTGCCAGCAGTTCACCCCTAACGGGAGAATCCTACGAGCAGTACTTC	CASSSPLTGESYEQYF
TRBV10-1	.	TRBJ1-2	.	TGCGCCAGCAGTGAGGGCAGAGGGAAAAACTATGGCTACACCTTC	CASSEGRGKNYGYTF
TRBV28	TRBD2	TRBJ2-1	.	TGTGCCAGCAGTCGGACTAGCGGGCTGGGTGAGCAGTTCTTC	CASSRTSGLGEQFF
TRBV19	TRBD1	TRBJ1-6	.	TGTGCCAGTACCAAGGACAGGGGCCGTTATAATTCACCCCTCCACTTT	CASTKDRGRYNSPLHF
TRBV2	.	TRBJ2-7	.	TGTGCCAGCAGTTCCCAGTCCTACGAGCAGTACTTC	CASSSQSYEQYF
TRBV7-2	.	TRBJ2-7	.	TGTGCCAGCAGCTTACTAGCTTACGAGCAGTACTTC	CASSLLAYEQYF
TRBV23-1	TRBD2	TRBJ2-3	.	TGCGCCAGCAGTCGGATTCCGGGACTAGCGGGAGAGGTGGGGGTTACTCTTTCCACAGATACGCAGTATTTT	CASSRIPGLAGEVGVTLSTDTQYF
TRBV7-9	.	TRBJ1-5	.	TGTGCCAGCAGCGCCGGGACTTCTTACAATCAGCCCCAGCATTTT	CASSAGTSYNQPQHF
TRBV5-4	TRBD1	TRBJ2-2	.	TGTGCCAGCAGCGGGCGGGACAGGGTCGCCGGGGAGCTGTTTTTT	CASSGRDRVAGELFF
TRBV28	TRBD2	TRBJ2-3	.	TGTGCCAGCAGTTTTCCCAGGACTAGCGGGGATAGCACAGATACGCAGTATTTT	CASSFPRTSGDSTDTQYF
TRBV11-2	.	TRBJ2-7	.	TGTGCCAGCAGCTTAGACCGGTACGAGCAGTACTTC	CASSLDRYEQYF
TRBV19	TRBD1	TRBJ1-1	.	TGTGCCAGTAGTATAGATCGACAGGGAAGAGCTTTCTTT	CASSIDRQGRAFF
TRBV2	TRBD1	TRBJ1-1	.	TGTGCCAGCAGTGACAACAGGGGACTGGGAGGAGAGACTGAAGCTTTCTTT	CASSDNRGLGGETEAFF
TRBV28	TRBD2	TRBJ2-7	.	TGTGCCAGCAGTTTATGGGTAGCGGGAGTCTACGAGCAGTACTTC	CASSLWVAGVYEQYF
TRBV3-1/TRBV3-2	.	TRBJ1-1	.	TGTGCCAGCAGCCAAGCACAAATGAACACTGAAGCTTTCTTT	CASSQAQMNTEAFF
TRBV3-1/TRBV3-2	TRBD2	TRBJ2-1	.	TGTGCCAGCAGCCAAGACCGACTAGCGGGGAAGAATGAGCAGTTCTTC	CASSQDRLAGKNEQFF
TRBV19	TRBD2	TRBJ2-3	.	TGTGCCAGTAGTATACTAGCGGGAGATACGCAGTATTTT	CASSILAGDTQYF
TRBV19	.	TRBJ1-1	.	TGTGCCAGTAGTATAGTGCGAACAGGGAGGGGCACTGAAGCTTTCTTT	CASSIVRTGRGTEAFF